The 10 T cell receptor beta chains below were found in one sample sequenced in a study of cytomegalovirus exposure and HLA in healthy donors. The PCR used 60 Vbeta and 13 Jbeta primers. The repertoire was sequenced with immunoSEQ multiplex PCR; TCRdb's copy has only in-frame clones and lacks some. The sample contains about 150,000 clones, roughly 70% of which appear only once. The sample consisted of PBMCs. The receptors were gathered from a woman aged 18-30 years in good health and CMV-seropositive.

This chain links TRBV27 with TRBJ1-2; TRBD1 matches at 8 bases. The junction had 12 bases not matched to a gene; V was cut back by 5 bases and J by 7 bases. The CDR3 extends over 15 amino acids. CDR1 MNHEY and CDR2 SMNVEV come from the germline V gene (reference sequence). In DNA form, the CDR3 reads TGTGCCAGCAGTCTTACCCAGACAGGGGCGGTTGGCTACACCTTC. Encoded protein: CASSLTQTGAVGYTF.

This clone was seen a few times. The rearrangement links TRBV4-1 to TRBJ1-2; D is undetermined. CDR3 length equals 14 residues. Germline CDR1 MGHRA, CDR2 YSYEKL. Trimming took off 0 bases at V and 5 bases at J, with 10 bases between the two ends. CDR3 coding DNA: TGCGCCAGCAGCCAAGATTACAGTGAATATGGCTACACCTTC. Amino acid sequence: CASSQDYSEYGYTF.

J is TRBJ2-7 and V is TRBV7-7; D is unclear. The CDR3 sequence is 13 residues long. Germline V gene lookup returns CDR1 SSHAT and CDR2 FNYEAQ (reference sequence). The CDR3 here is CASSPGSPYEQYF. CDR3 bases: TGTGCTAGCTCTCCAGGTTCTCCCTACGAGCAGTACTTC. Complete variable domain (other parts from reference TRBV7-7 and TRBJ2-7): GAGVSQSPRYKVTKRGQDVTLRCDPISSHATLYWYQQALGQGPEFLTYFNYEAQPDKSGLPSDRFSAERPEGSISTLTIQRTEQRDSAMYRCASSPGSPYEQYFGPGTRLTVT.

The V and J genes are TRBV4-3 and TRBJ1-4; D gene uncertain. The V gene's germline CDR1 is LGHNA and CDR2 YSLEER. V lost 0 bases and J 10 bases, leaving 6 bases between the germline ends. The CDR3 extends over 12 amino acids. CDR3 in DNA: TGCGCCAGCAGCCAAGATGTGCGAAAACTGTTTTTT. Translation gives CASSQDVRKLFF.

The chain has TRBV18 and TRBJ1-1; a possible D gene is TRBD1 (5 bases). The germline V gene encodes CDR1 KGHSH and CDR2 LQKENI. This CDR3 comprises 14 residues. The V end lost 3 bases, the J end lost 1 base, and 9 bases lay between the germline ends. This CDR3 reads CASSPVGGNTEAFF. In DNA form, the CDR3 reads TGTGCCAGCTCACCGGTCGGGGGGAACACTGAAGCTTTCTTT.

The chain uses TRBV9 and TRBJ2-1, with D possibly matching TRBD1 (6 bases). The V end was cut by 3 bases, the J end by 12 bases, with 16 bases between. The CDR3 has 13 residues. Germline values: CDR1 SGDLS, CDR2 YYNGEE. Here the CDR3 DNA reads TGTGCCAGCAGCGGGACAGCGGAGTCCAGGCAGTTCTTC. Translating gives CASSGTAESRQFF.

The chain carries TRBV7-3 and TRBJ2-3, with 11 bases lining up with TRBD2. The germline V gene has CDR1 SGHTA and CDR2 FQGTGA. CDR3 length equals 17 residues. Germline trimming cut 2 bases from V and 5 bases from J; bases unmatched to any gene: 9. The CDR3 loop is CASSLWPSGGLGDTQYF. The CDR3 nucleotides read TGTGCCAGCAGCTTATGGCCTAGCGGGGGGTTAGGAGATACGCAGTATTTT.

The chain combines TRBV11-2 with TRBJ2-1, with D possibly being TRBD1 (5 bases). CDR3 size: 15 residues. Trimming pared 1 base from V and 7 bases from J, leaving 14 bases between. Germline V gene data show CDR1 as SGHAT and CDR2 as FQNNGV. The CDR3 here is CASSLGGWVRNEQFF. CDR3 in DNA: TGTGCCAGCAGCTTAGGGGGCTGGGTGCGGAATGAGCAGTTCTTC.

This rearrangement joins TRBV10-1 to TRBJ1-3, with no clear D. There are 12 residues in the CDR3. The V and J ends lost 6 bases and 4 bases respectively, with 7 bases between them. Looked up from germline, CDR1 is WNHNN and CDR2 is SYGVQD (reference sequence). The DNA for the CDR3 is TGCGCCAGCAGGAGGCAGGGAAACACCATATATTTT. Translating it yields CASRRQGNTIYF.

The chain carries TRBV9 and TRBJ2-2; D is ambiguous. V dropped 0 bases and J dropped 7 bases, with 7 bases sitting between them. This CDR3 region has 13 residues. Germline-derived CDR1 and CDR2 are SGDLS and YYNGEE. In DNA form, the CDR3 reads TGTGCCAGCAGCGTAGCTAGTGGCGGGGAGCTGTTTTTT. It specifies CASSVASGGELFF. The full variable domain, completed using reference TRBV9 and TRBJ2-2, is DSGVTQTPKHLITATGQRVTLRCSPRSGDLSVYWYQQSLDQGLQFLIQYYNGEERAKGNILERFSAQQFPDLHSELNLSSLELGDSALYFCASSVASGGELFFGEGSRLTVL.